This T cell receptor (beta chain) originates from a study of human T cells and chemical hapten exposure. V dropped 2 bases and J dropped 7 bases, with 7 bases sitting between them. Germline V lookup: CDR1 SGHRS, CDR2 YFSETQ. The CDR3 spans 12 residues. This clonotype has at least ten counts. TCRdb itself ran the RACE reads through MiXCR, one entry per CDR3 protein. This sample has tens of thousands of distinct CDR3 sequences; around 6.6% occur once, and the top ten carry 1.5% to 2%. As to time point: pre-sensitization, week 0. Indicated treatment: therapeutic diphenylcyclopropenone sensitization with weekly scalp DPC.

Sample: whole blood, taken in connection with sensitization to the hapten diphenylcyclopropenone (DPC). The chain uses TRBV5-1 and TRBJ2-1; tentative D call: TRBD2 (5 bases). This clonotype was obtained from a woman in her twenties or thirties with alopecia areata. Some clones in this sample may be carry-over from other donors' samples. CDR3 DNA sequence: TGCGCCAGCAGCTTACTAGTGAATGAGCAGTTCTTC. This codes for CASSLLVNEQFF.